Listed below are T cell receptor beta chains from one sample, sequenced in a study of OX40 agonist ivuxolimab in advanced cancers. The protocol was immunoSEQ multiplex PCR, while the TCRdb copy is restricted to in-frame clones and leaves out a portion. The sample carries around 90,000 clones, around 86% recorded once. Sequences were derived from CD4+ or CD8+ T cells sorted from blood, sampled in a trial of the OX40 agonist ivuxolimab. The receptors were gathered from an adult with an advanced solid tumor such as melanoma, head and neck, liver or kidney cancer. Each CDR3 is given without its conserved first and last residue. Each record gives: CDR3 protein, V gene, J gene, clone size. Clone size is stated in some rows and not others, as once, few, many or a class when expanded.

CDR3: ASIRDASNEKLF
V: TRBV2
J: TRBJ1-4
size: few

CDR3: ACRDAGTSGYEQY
V: TRBV19
J: TRBJ2-7
size: .

CDR3: ASSLITGRQTGELF
V: TRBV5-4
J: TRBJ2-2
size: .

CDR3: ASSSDRSEAF
V: TRBV4-2
J: TRBJ1-1
size: .

CDR3: ASSFEGQHYEQY
V: TRBV27
J: TRBJ2-7
size: .

CDR3: ASGPPREDYGYT
V: TRBV12-5
J: TRBJ1-2
size: few

CDR3: ASSYFRGNEQF
V: TRBV6-5
J: TRBJ2-1
size: .

CDR3: SAWGEETQY
V: TRBV20-1
J: TRBJ2-5
size: once

CDR3: ASSPGRNYGYT
V: TRBV18
J: TRBJ1-2
size: .

CDR3: ASSPDGGGTDTQY
V: TRBV5-1
J: TRBJ2-3
size: .

CDR3: ASSVLSSGWAQY
V: TRBV9
J: TRBJ2-3
size: .